The rows below give T cell receptor beta chains drawn from one sample of a study of cytomegalovirus exposure and HLA in healthy donors. Produced via immunoSEQ multiplex PCR; TCRdb's table is partial and in-frame only. The repertoire holds 150,000 to 200,000 clones, with roughly 83% as singletons. The sequenced material came from PBMCs. The source of these receptors is a woman aged 45 to 65 in good health and CMV-seronegative. The CDR3 runs from the conserved cysteine through the conserved F or W. Fields, in order: V gene, J gene, D gene, CDR3 length, CDR3 protein, CDR3 DNA. A D gene is named only where the DNA matches it firmly.

V gene: TRBV19
J gene: TRBJ2-2
D gene: TRBD1
CDR3 length: 19
CDR3 protein: CASSHPHSTGMENTGELFF
CDR3 DNA: TGTGCCAGTAGCCACCCCCACTCGACAGGGATGGAGAACACCGGGGAGCTGTTTTTT

V gene: TRBV7-3
J gene: TRBJ2-1
D gene: -
CDR3 length: 13
CDR3 protein: CASSQRAGSEQFF
CDR3 DNA: TGTGCCAGCAGCCAAAGGGCGGGCAGTGAGCAGTTCTTC

V gene: TRBV6-4
J gene: TRBJ2-3
D gene: TRBD2
CDR3 length: 15
CDR3 protein: CASSEGVAGGDTQYF
CDR3 DNA: TGTGCCAGCAGTGAGGGGGTAGCGGGAGGAGATACGCAGTATTTT

V gene: TRBV11-2
J gene: TRBJ2-1
D gene: TRBD2
CDR3 length: 14
CDR3 protein: CASSISGGRNEQFF
CDR3 DNA: TGTGCCAGCAGCATTAGCGGGGGCCGCAATGAGCAGTTCTTC

V gene: TRBV6-6
J gene: TRBJ1-1
D gene: -
CDR3 length: 14
CDR3 protein: CASSYSTGNTEAFF
CDR3 DNA: TGTGCCAGCAGTTACTCGACAGGGAACACTGAAGCTTTCTTT

V gene: TRBV4-2
J gene: TRBJ2-7
D gene: -
CDR3 length: 14
CDR3 protein: CASSQEGATYEQYF
CDR3 DNA: TGTGCCAGCAGCCAAGAAGGGGCTACCTACGAGCAGTACTTC

V gene: TRBV29-1
J gene: TRBJ1-2
D gene: -
CDR3 length: 13
CDR3 protein: CSVASGDSYGYTF
CDR3 DNA: TGCAGCGTAGCAAGCGGGGACTCCTATGGCTACACCTTC

V gene: TRBV5-1
J gene: TRBJ1-3
D gene: TRBD1
CDR3 length: 16
CDR3 protein: CASSRGTANSGNTIYF
CDR3 DNA: TGCGCCAGCAGCCGTGGGACAGCCAACTCTGGAAACACCATATATTTT

V gene: TRBV5-1
J gene: TRBJ1-2
D gene: -
CDR3 length: 12
CDR3 protein: CASSPDSYGYTF
CDR3 DNA: TGCGCCAGCAGCCCGGACAGCTATGGCTACACCTTC

V gene: TRBV5-4
J gene: TRBJ2-2
D gene: TRBD2
CDR3 length: 16
CDR3 protein: CASSLLAGGQLGELFF
CDR3 DNA: TGTGCCAGCAGCCTCCTAGCGGGGGGGCAACTCGGGGAGCTGTTTTTT

V gene: TRBV5-4
J gene: TRBJ1-5
D gene: TRBD1
CDR3 length: 15
CDR3 protein: CASSLEGQGIGGQHF
CDR3 DNA: TGTGCCAGCAGCTTGGAGGGACAGGGTATAGGGGGCCAGCATTTT

V gene: TRBV7-2
J gene: TRBJ2-7
D gene: TRBD1
CDR3 length: 16
CDR3 protein: CASSLGGGQGIFEQYF
CDR3 DNA: TGTGCCAGCAGCTTAGGTGGGGGACAGGGAATTTTCGAGCAGTACTTC

V gene: TRBV6-5
J gene: TRBJ1-2
D gene: -
CDR3 length: 15
CDR3 protein: CASSYGTSANYGYTF
CDR3 DNA: TGTGCCAGCAGTTACGGGACATCAGCTAACTATGGCTACACCTTC

V gene: TRBV28
J gene: TRBJ2-6
D gene: TRBD1
CDR3 length: 17
CDR3 protein: CASSLGQGISGANVLTF
CDR3 DNA: TGTGCCAGCAGTTTAGGACAGGGCATCTCTGGGGCCAACGTCCTGACTTTC

V gene: TRBV28
J gene: TRBJ1-5
D gene: -
CDR3 length: 16
CDR3 protein: CASSSYRVLGNQPQHF
CDR3 DNA: TGTGCCAGCAGTTCGTACAGGGTTTTGGGCAATCAGCCCCAGCATTTT